The 17 T cell receptor beta chains below come from one sample, sequenced in a study of monozygotic twins with inflammatory bowel disease. TCRdb reprocessed the 5' RACE reads; each CDR3 protein has one entry and no DNA is given. Seen in this sample are a few hundred thousand distinct CDR3 sequences; the ten most common clones hold about 2.5%. The specimen was blood. These receptors all stem from a human donor with ulcerative colitis or Crohn's disease, or a healthy co-twin of an affected twin (not recorded which).

This rearrangement joins TRBV5-1 to TRBJ2-7. CDR1 is SGHRS and CDR2 is YFSETQ in the germline V gene. CDR3 size: 14 residues. The CDR3 sequence is CASSLDDSSYEQYF.

This chain connects TRBV3-1 to TRBJ2-5; TCRdb proposes TRBD2, but this gene call is untestable without DNA. Germline CDR1 LGHDT, CDR2 YNNKEL (reference sequence). The CDR3 contains 15 residues. This CDR3 reads CASRPGLVGGETQYF.

The rearrangement joins TRBV7-6 to TRBJ2-4; TCRdb names TRBD1, which stays unverified in the absence of DNA. The CDR3 is 12 residues long. Germline V CDR1 and CDR2: SGHVS, FNYEAQ. This chain's CDR3 is CASSPEGNIQYF.

V and J are TRBV6-2 or TRBV6-3 and TRBJ2-1; TCRdb indicates TRBD1, and absent DNA this call remains unverified. The CDR3 totals 15 residues. Germline-derived CDR1 and CDR2 are MNHEY and SVGEGT. This CDR3 is CASRQRDRGPHEQFF.

The rearrangement links TRBV5-1 to TRBJ2-5; TCRdb indicates TRBD1, and absent DNA this call remains unverified. CDR3 length: 16 amino acids. The germline V gene encodes CDR1 SGHRS and CDR2 YFSETQ. The CDR3 loop reads CASSSQPTGTQETQYF.

The J gene is TRBJ2-2, the V gene TRBV7-9; the D call from TCRdb, TRBD1, cannot be confirmed without DNA. The germline CDR1 and CDR2 sequences are SEHNR and FQNEAQ (reference sequence). This CDR3 contains 15 residues. CDR3 amino acids: CASSLLGGYTGELFF. Together with reference TRBV7-9 and TRBJ2-2, the CDR3 gives the full variable domain: DTGVSQNPRHKITKRGQNVTFRCDPISEHNRLYWYRQTLGQGPEFLTYFQNEAQLEKSRLLSDRFSAERPKGSFSTLEIQRTEQGDSAMYLCASSLLGGYTGELFFGEGSRLTVL.

The chain has TRBV7-2 and TRBJ2-5; TCRdb gives TRBD2 as the D gene, but with no DNA this cannot be confirmed. This CDR3 comprises 14 residues. The germline gives CDR1 SGHTA, CDR2 FQGNSA. CDR3 in amino acids: CASSFRLSRETQYF.

This rearrangement joins TRBV7-2 to TRBJ2-3; TCRdb outputs TRBD2, but without DNA this stays unchecked. The CDR3 covers 14 residues. Germline CDR1 and CDR2: SGHTA and FQGNSA. The CDR3 region is CARLGPGRVDTQYF.

J is TRBJ2-7 and V is TRBV5-1; TCRdb gives TRBD1 as the D gene, but with no DNA this cannot be confirmed. The CDR3 totals 12 residues. Germline CDR1 is SGHRS and CDR2 is YFSETQ. CDR3 region: CASSLIQGEQYF.

The chain employs TRBV7-2 and TRBJ2-3; TCRdb picks TRBD1, but there is no DNA to check that call. The CDR3 extends over 17 amino acids. Germline-derived CDR1 and CDR2 are SGHTA and FQGNSA. CDR3 loop: CASSRQGAYTSIDTQYF.

The chain is built from TRBV11-2 and TRBJ1-6; the D gene TCRdb calls, TRBD1, cannot be checked with no DNA. The germline gives CDR1 SGHAT, CDR2 FQNNGV. There are 15 residues in the CDR3. This CDR3 is CASSLLQGQDLPLHF. The complete variable domain, with remaining parts taken from reference TRBV11-2 and TRBJ1-6, reads EAGVAQSPRYKIIEKRQSVAFWCNPISGHATLYWYQQILGQGPKLLIQFQNNGVVDDSQLPKDRFSAERLKGVDSTLKIQPAKLEDSAVYLCASSLLQGQDLPLHFGNGTRLTVT.

This chain uses TRBV24-1 with TRBJ2-3; without DNA, the TCRdb call of TRBD1 cannot be checked. Germline CDR1 and CDR2: KGHDR and SFDVKD. This CDR3 is 17 amino acids long. The chain's CDR3 is CATSDPGRGTSTDTQYF.

This chain's CDR3 is CASSVDRWSSPDTQYF. The chain combines TRBV7-2 with TRBJ2-3. This CDR3 has 16 residues. CDR1 is SGHTA, CDR2 FQGNSA, per germline.

V and J are TRBV29-1 and TRBJ2-3; TCRdb outputs TRBD2, but without DNA this stays unchecked. Germline CDR1 reads SQVTM; CDR2 reads ANQGSEA. This CDR3 contains 14 residues. CDR3 sequence reads: CSVDRADGTDTQYF.

The chain couples TRBV7-3 to TRBJ2-1; TCRdb selects TRBD1, and the lack of DNA leaves this call unchecked. Germline lookup yields CDR1 SGHTA and CDR2 FQGTGA. The CDR3 is 15 residues long. CDR3 amino acids: CASSATGVSYNEQFF.

This rearrangement joins TRBV20-1 to TRBJ1-3; as DNA is missing, the TRBD1 call by TCRdb cannot be tested. CDR3 length: 14 amino acids. Germline CDR1 reads DFQATT; CDR2 reads SNEGSKA (reference sequence). CDR3 region: CSARDYPLRNTIYF.

V is TRBV5-5 and J is TRBJ2-2; as DNA is missing, the TRBD1 call by TCRdb cannot be tested. Germline CDR1 SGHKS, CDR2 YYEKEE (reference sequence). The CDR3 sequence is 17 residues long. CDR3 amino acids: CASSPRQAPSNTGELFF.